These T cell receptor beta chains were read from a single sample in a study of T cells in Graves' hyperthyroidism and ophthalmopathy. Using its own MiXCR run on the multiplex PCR reads, TCRdb lists one record per CDR3 protein. This sample has more than 550,000 distinct CDR3 sequences, with approximately 42% found just once. Sequencing was performed on peripheral blood or thyroid tissue (not recorded which). Receptors were obtained from an adult man with Graves' disease, either hyperthyroidism or ophthalmopathy (not recorded which). The CDR3 runs from the conserved cysteine through the conserved F or W. A D gene is named only where the DNA matches it firmly. Clone size is not always given. Where it is, it says once, few, many or a class for expanded clones.

TRBJ1-5,-,12,TRBV24-1,-,TGTGCCACCTGTGACAGTAATCAGCCCCAGCATTTT,CATCDSNQPQHF
TRBJ1-1,-,15,TRBV20-1,TRBD1,TGCAGTGCTAGAGATAGGGGGCAAACGAACACTGAAGCTTTCTTT,CSARDRGQTNTEAFF
TRBJ2-6,many,14,TRBV24-1,-,TGTGCCACCAATTGGCCCTCTGGGGCCAACGTCCTGACTTTC,CATNWPSGANVLTF
TRBJ2-6,-,15,TRBV2,-,TGTGCCAGCAGGCAATGGGGGGACGGGGCCAACGTCCTGACTTTC,CASRQWGDGANVLTF
TRBJ2-7,-,12,TRBV24-1,-,TGTGCCACCAGTGATGCCTTTGACGAGCAGTACTTC,CATSDAFDEQYF
TRBJ2-5,once,12,TRBV2,-,TGTGCCAGCATATTTGGCCAAACGACCCAGTACTTC,CASIFGQTTQYF
TRBJ2-7,many,14,TRBV15,-,TGTGCCACCAGCAGTGTGGAGAGCTCCTACGAGCAGTACTTC,CATSSVESSYEQYF
TRBJ2-7,-,13,TRBV6-6,-,TGTGCCAGCAGATTACAGGAGTCCTACGAGCAGTACTTC,CASRLQESYEQYF
TRBJ2-5,-,16,TRBV20-1,TRBD2,TGCAGTGCTAGAGCCGTAGGACTAGCGGGTGAAGAGACCCAGTACTTC,CSARAVGLAGEETQYF
TRBJ1-5,-,16,TRBV24-1,TRBD1,TGTGCCACCAGTGAGCGTGGACAGGGGGCCTTTCAGCCCCAGCATTTT,CATSERGQGAFQPQHF
TRBJ2-6,-,18,TRBV2,-,TGTGCCAGCAGTTTCGGGGTCGGGGTGTACTCTGGGGCCAACGTCCTGACTTTC,CASSFGVGVYSGANVLTF
TRBJ1-2,-,13,TRBV28,-,TGTGCCAGCTTCGGCGGCGCTAACTATGGCTACACCTTC,CASFGGANYGYTF
TRBJ1-1,many,13,TRBV7-9,-,TGTGCCAGCGGATTGGGTCGCGACACTGAAGCTTTCTTT,CASGLGRDTEAFF
TRBJ1-1,many,14,TRBV7-9,-,TGTGCCAGCAGCTTAGCTTCAAAGAACACTGAAGCTTTCTTT,CASSLASKNTEAFF
TRBJ2-7,few,14,TRBV7-9,-,TGTGCCAGCAGCCCCCTGGGTAGATCCTACGAGCAGTACTTC,CASSPLGRSYEQYF
TRBJ1-1,-,15,TRBV7-3,-,TGTGCCAGCAGTACTGTACAGGGACTGAACACTGAAGCTTTCTTT,CASSTVQGLNTEAFF
TRBJ1-6,-,14,TRBV10-3,-,TGTGCCATCAACTGGCGGGCACTGGGTTCACCCCTCCACTTT,CAINWRALGSPLHF
TRBJ1-4,-,17,TRBV15,-,TGTGCCACCAGCAGAGATCCCAGGGTGTCAACTAATGAAAAACTGTTTTTT,CATSRDPRVSTNEKLFF
TRBJ1-6,-,14,TRBV9,-,TGTGCCAGCACCCGGGACCTCCTAAATTCACCCCTCCACTTT,CASTRDLLNSPLHF
TRBJ1-1,-,15,TRBV19,-,TGTGCCAGTAGTATAGATCCTCAGGTGGGGACTGAAGCTTTCTTT,CASSIDPQVGTEAFF
TRBJ1-2,-,14,TRBV2,-,TGTGCCAGCAGTGAACAAGGGATGAACACTGGCTACACCTTC,CASSEQGMNTGYTF
TRBJ1-1,-,13,TRBV7-8,TRBD1,TGTGCCAGCAGCGGACAGGGGACCACTGAAGCTTTCTTT,CASSGQGTTEAFF
TRBJ2-2,-,13,TRBV19,-,TGTGCCAGGAGACCTTCGTTCACCGGGGAGCTGTTTTTT,CARRPSFTGELFF
TRBJ2-7,few,15,TRBV29-1,-,TGCAGCGTTGCCCTCTCCGACAGGAGCTCCTACGAGCAGTACTTC,CSVALSDRSSYEQYF
TRBJ1-6,-,17,TRBV10-3,TRBD1,TGTGCCACCTCTGGGACAGGGTCGAGCTCCTATAATTCACCCCTCCACTTT,CATSGTGSSSYNSPLHF
TRBJ2-7,few,16,TRBV14,TRBD2,TGTGCCAGCAGCGCCTCCGGACTAGCGGGACGGTACGAGCAGTACTTC,CASSASGLAGRYEQYF
TRBJ1-5,-,15,TRBV19,-,TGTGCCAGTAGTAGGGGGCGGAATAGCAATCAGCCCCAGCATTTT,CASSRGRNSNQPQHF
TRBJ1-4,-,13,TRBV10-2,-,TGTGCCAGCAGTTCCGGGAATGATGAAAAACTGTTTTTT,CASSSGNDEKLFF
TRBJ2-7,few,13,TRBV5-1,-,TGCGCCAGCAGCTGGGACCCGGGGTACGAGCAGTACTTC,CASSWDPGYEQYF
TRBJ2-5,-,15,TRBV13,TRBD2,TGTGCCAGCAGTTACGGACTAGCGGATCAAGAGACCCAGTACTTC,CASSYGLADQETQYF
TRBJ1-2,-,15,TRBV7-2,TRBD1,TGCGCCAGCAGCCAAGAGCAGGGGGGGGACTATGGCTACACCTTC,CASSQEQGGDYGYTF
TRBJ1-1,-,14,TRBV7-8,-,TGTGCCAGCAGCTCTAGATCGGGTGGCACTGAAGCTTTCTTT,CASSSRSGGTEAFF
TRBJ2-7,once,17,TRBV7-8,TRBD1,TGTGCCAGCAGCCCCGGGACAGGGGAAGCGGGGTCCTACGAGCAGTACTTC,CASSPGTGEAGSYEQYF
TRBJ1-1,-,15,TRBV20-1,-,TGCAGTGCTAAAGATTTGCACAGGAGGAACACTGAAGCTTTCTTT,CSAKDLHRRNTEAFF
TRBJ1-3,-,13,TRBV29-1,-,TGCAGCGTTGAAGAGGTGGCAGGGAACACCATATATTTT,CSVEEVAGNTIYF
TRBJ1-5,many,15,TRBV10-3,-,TGTGCCATCAGTGAGTCGGGAGGGGCGGGTCAGCCCCAGCATTTT,CAISESGGAGQPQHF
TRBJ1-2,-,14,TRBV7-2,-,TGTGCCAGCAGCTTAGATCCAAGGACATATGGCTACACCTTC,CASSLDPRTYGYTF
TRBJ1-5,-,12,TRBV9,-,TGTGCCTGGAGTGGGGTCAATCAGCCCCAGCATTTT,CAWSGVNQPQHF
TRBJ2-7,-,13,TRBV6-6,-,TGTGCCAGCAGTTACTTCGGGGGTAACGAGCAGTACTTC,CASSYFGGNEQYF
TRBJ1-4,-,12,TRBV25-1,-,TGTGCCAGCAGTGAATTTAGTGAAAAACTGTTTTTT,CASSEFSEKLFF
TRBJ1-2,few,16,TRBV9,-,TGTGCCAGCAGCTCACCACTACAGGACCCGAACTATGGCTACACCTTC,CASSSPLQDPNYGYTF
TRBJ2-3,-,14,TRBV10-3,-,TGTGCCATCAAAATGGACACCCACACAGATACGCAGTATTTT,CAIKMDTHTDTQYF
TRBJ1-5,-,12,TRBV7-2,-,TGTGCCAGCGAGAGCGTCGGGCAGCCCCAGCATTTT,CASESVGQPQHF
TRBJ1-5,-,13,TRBV7-2,-,TGTGCCAGCAGCTTCGGGGGCCCTCAGCCCCAGCATTTT,CASSFGGPQPQHF
TRBJ2-2,-,13,TRBV24-1,-,TGTGCCACCAGGGATTATTCGACCGGGGAGCTGTTTTTT,CATRDYSTGELFF
TRBJ1-6,-,16,TRBV9,-,TGTGCCAGCAGCACCCGACCAGGGACCGCTAATTCACCCCTCCACTTT,CASSTRPGTANSPLHF